These T cell receptor beta chains were read from a single sample in a study of T cells after yellow fever vaccination. From the 5' RACE reads, TCRdb called clonotypes with MiXCR, one entry per CDR3 protein. The table records 65,000 to 70,000 distinct CDR3 sequences, about 6% of them present only once. The sample was CD4+ T cells sorted from PBMCs, taken more than 13 days after the first yellow fever vaccination. These receptors were collected from a young man who received the YFV17D yellow fever vaccine. Each CDR3 is given with its conserved first and last residue. The order of the fields is CDR3 DNA, CDR3 protein, V gene, D gene, clone size, J gene. D genes are given only for firm matches. Clone sizes are shown as once, few or many counts, or a class when the clone is expanded.

TGCGCCAGCAGCCGCCCCCTCCGGGACTCTGGAAACACCATATATTTT	CASSRPLRDSGNTIYF	TRBV4-1	-	many	TRBJ1-3
TGCGCCAGCAGCTACGGGGACGGCAATGAAAAACTGTTTTTT	CASSYGDGNEKLFF	TRBV5-1	-	many	TRBJ1-4
TGCAGTGCTAGAGTTCCCGCTAAGCCACAAGAGACCCAGTACTTC	CSARVPAKPQETQYF	TRBV20-1	-	many	TRBJ2-5
TGTGCCAGCAGTTCGGACAGTAGATACAATGAGCAGTTCTTC	CASSSDSRYNEQFF	TRBV7-2	-	many	TRBJ2-1
TGCGCCAGCAGCCAAGAGATATTGAACACTGAAGCTTTCTTT	CASSQEILNTEAFF	TRBV4-3	-	many	TRBJ1-1
TGTGCCAGCAGCCAAGATCTTTTATTATCAAAGCAGTACTTC	CASSQDLLLSKQYF	TRBV14	-	many	TRBJ2-7
TGTGCCAGCAGCATTTCGGGGGCCCAAGAGACCCAGTACTTC	CASSISGAQETQYF	TRBV3-1	-	many	TRBJ2-5
TGTGCCAGCAGCTCAGGGCACAGGATGAACACTGAAGCTTTCTTT	CASSSGHRMNTEAFF	TRBV7-9	-	many	TRBJ1-1
TGTGCCAGCATCTTTAAAAACATTCAGTACTTC	CASIFKNIQYF	TRBV6-5	-	many	TRBJ2-4
TGTGCCAGCAGGAAAGGGGGGAATGAGCAGTTCTTC	CASRKGGNEQFF	TRBV5-4	-	few	TRBJ2-1
TGTGCCAGCAGTGTCCCCGTGGGGACACCATGGTCACCCCTCCACTTT	CASSVPVGTPWSPLHF	TRBV6-4	-	many	TRBJ1-6
TGTGCCAGCAGATCCAGGGGCTCCTATAATTCACCCCTCCACTTT	CASRSRGSYNSPLHF	TRBV5-6	-	many	TRBJ1-6
TGTGCCAGCAGTTTGGGAATAAGGGGCCGTGATGATTCACCCCTCCACTTT	CASSLGIRGRDDSPLHF	TRBV12-3/TRBV12-4	-	many	TRBJ1-6
TGTGCCAGCAGCTTGGAACCAGAACGATCCTCGAACACTGAAGCTTTCTTT	CASSLEPERSSNTEAFF	TRBV5-4	-	many	TRBJ1-1
TGTGCCAGCAGCTTACTCCCGGGGAGAATGCAGTATTTT	CASSLLPGRMQYF	TRBV7-9	-	many	TRBJ2-3
TGCGCCAGCAGCCAAGATCTCGGCCGTCTCTCTGGAAACACCATATATTTT	CASSQDLGRLSGNTIYF	TRBV4-1	-	many	TRBJ1-3
TGTGCCAGCAGCTTGGGACAGCACCAAGAGACCCAGTACTTC	CASSLGQHQETQYF	TRBV5-4	-	many	TRBJ2-5
TGCGCCAGCAGCCCCAACTGGAATGAGCAGTTCTTC	CASSPNWNEQFF	TRBV5-1	-	many	TRBJ2-1
TGTGCCAGCTCACCAGCTGCAGGGTTCAATCAGCCCCAGCATTTT	CASSPAAGFNQPQHF	TRBV18	-	many	TRBJ1-5
TGTGCCAGCAGCCGACTTATTGGGACTAGCACAGATACGCAGTATTTT	CASSRLIGTSTDTQYF	TRBV7-8	-	many	TRBJ2-3
TGTGCCATCAGTGGTAACCGGGACAGCCAAGAGACCCAGTACTTC	CAISGNRDSQETQYF	TRBV10-3	TRBD1	many	TRBJ2-5
TGTGCCAGCAGCCCCGGAAGGAACACTGAAGCTTTCTTT	CASSPGRNTEAFF	TRBV12-3/TRBV12-4	-	many	TRBJ1-1
TGTGCCAGCAGGGCCCAGGACAGAGAGAACACTGAAGCTTTCTTT	CASRAQDRENTEAFF	TRBV6-5	-	many	TRBJ1-1
TGTGCCACCCAATCGGAAGCTTTCGTTGGAGAGGACTTC	CATQSEAFVGEDF	TRBV2	-	many	TRBJ2-7
TGCGCCAGCAGCTTGACCAGATACACAGATACGCAGTATTTT	CASSLTRYTDTQYF	TRBV5-1	-	many	TRBJ2-3
TGCAGCGGGGGACAGGGTTGGGGGTCTGAAGCTTTCTTT	CSGGQGWGSEAFF	TRBV29-1	TRBD1	many	TRBJ1-1
TGTGCCAGCAGCAGCCGCCTGGGAAACACCATATATTTT	CASSSRLGNTIYF	TRBV9	-	many	TRBJ1-3
TGTGCCAGCAGCTCAAACAGGGGGCGCGACACCGGGGAGCTGTTTTTT	CASSSNRGRDTGELFF	TRBV7-3	TRBD1	many	TRBJ2-2
TGTGCCAGCAGCCCCGGTGGAGGGCCCTACGAGCAGTACTTC	CASSPGGGPYEQYF	TRBV7-2	-	many	TRBJ2-7
TGCGCCACTGCAACTAGTCACCTCACAGATACGCAGTATTTT	CATATSHLTDTQYF	TRBV10-2	-	few	TRBJ2-3
TGCGCCAGCAGTTTCTCGCCCGACAGGAGGCCTCTCACCTTC	CASSFSPDRRPLTF	TRBV5-1	-	many	TRBJ1-2
TGCAGCGTTGGGGACACCCCTCAGCCCCAGCATTTT	CSVGDTPQPQHF	TRBV29-1	-	many	TRBJ1-5
TGTGCCAGCAGCTTTCAGGGATCCACTGAAGCTTTCTTT	CASSFQGSTEAFF	TRBV11-1	-	many	TRBJ1-1